A selection of T cell receptor beta chains follows, all from one sample in a study of T cell repertoires in cytomegalovirus infection. Their recognized antigens are unknown. TCRdb itself ran the reads through MiXCR, one entry per CDR3 protein. The data contain about 830,000 distinct CDR3 sequences, approximately 32% of them singletons. The sample in question was cultured CD8+ T cells from PBMCs, obtained from culture after CMV antigen stimulation. The receptors come from a human donor in good health (CMV status not recorded). Some clones in this sample may be carry-over from other donors' samples. CDR3s include the opening cysteine and the closing phenylalanine or tryptophan. D genes are given only for firm matches. Rows give clone size only sometimes, using once, few, many, or a class for an expanded clone.

J gene | V gene | D gene | clone size | CDR3 DNA | CDR3 protein
TRBJ1-1 | TRBV27 | NA | few | TGTGCCAGCACCGACCTCCGGGCTCCTGCCACTGAAGCTTTCTTT | CASTDLRAPATEAFF
TRBJ2-3 | TRBV19 | NA | few | TGTGCCAGTAGTATTCGGGGAGTTAGCACAGATACGCAGTATTTT | CASSIRGVSTDTQYF
TRBJ2-7 | TRBV7-9 | TRBD1 | many | TGTGCCAGCAGCCTGGGACAGCTCTACGAGCAGTACTTC | CASSLGQLYEQYF
TRBJ1-2 | TRBV6-1 | TRBD1 | many | TGTGCCAGCAGCGTGGACAGGGCGGCTAGCTATGGCTACACCTTC | CASSVDRAASYGYTF
TRBJ2-2 | TRBV7-8 | TRBD1 | NA | TGTGCCAGCAGCTTCCCAGGACAGGGGGCGCCGAACACCGGGGAGCTGTTTTTT | CASSFPGQGAPNTGELFF
TRBJ1-4 | TRBV23-1 | TRBD1 | NA | TGCGCCAGCACTCAGGGGGCGAATTATAATGAAAAACTGTTTTTT | CASTQGANYNEKLFF
TRBJ2-3 | TRBV24-1 | NA | NA | TGTGCCACCAGTGATTTATTCGGAGCAGGCCGGACAGATACGCAGTATTTT | CATSDLFGAGRTDTQYF
TRBJ1-2 | TRBV20-1 | TRBD1 | NA | TGCAGTGCTTTGGACAGGGGGAAAGGCTACACCTTC | CSALDRGKGYTF
TRBJ1-1 | TRBV6-2/TRBV6-3 | NA | few | TGTGCCAGCAGTTTGGGACACACGAACACTGAAGCTTTCTTT | CASSLGHTNTEAFF
TRBJ2-7 | TRBV27 | NA | NA | TGTGCCAGCAGTTTCGCGGCAGGGGGGTATGAGCAGTACTTC | CASSFAAGGYEQYF
TRBJ2-1 | TRBV9 | TRBD1 | few | TGTGCCAGCAGCAAGTACCGGGACAGCTACAATGAGCAGTTCTTC | CASSKYRDSYNEQFF
TRBJ2-5 | TRBV5-1 | NA | few | TGCGCCAGCAGCCCCGTCCCCAGGGAAGAGACCCAGTACTTC | CASSPVPREETQYF
TRBJ2-1 | TRBV6-6 | TRBD1 | few | TGTGCCAGCAGTTGGGGACAGTACAATGAGCAGTTCTTC | CASSWGQYNEQFF
TRBJ2-1 | TRBV4-1 | NA | few | TGCGCCAGCAGCCAAGAGTGGATCAATGAGCAGTTCTTC | CASSQEWINEQFF
TRBJ1-1 | TRBV7-8 | NA | many | TGTGCCAGCAGCTTAAGCAGGGCGGGGACCGAAGCTTTCTTT | CASSLSRAGTEAFF
TRBJ2-5 | TRBV12-3/TRBV12-4 | NA | few | TGTGCCAGCAGTTTAATTTATAACGCTAGCCCCGGAGGGGAGACCCAGTACTTC | CASSLIYNASPGGETQYF
TRBJ1-1 | TRBV27 | TRBD1 | once | TGTGCCAGCAGCAAAGGGGGCGGTAACACTGAAGCTTTCTTT | CASSKGGGNTEAFF
TRBJ2-3 | TRBV20-1 | NA | NA | TGCAGTGCTAGGCCCCCGTGGTCTCCTAGCACAGATACGCAGTATTTT | CSARPPWSPSTDTQYF
TRBJ2-1 | TRBV6-5 | NA | NA | TGTGCCAGCAGTGGACAGCCGAGCTCCTACAATGAGCAGTTCTTC | CASSGQPSSYNEQFF
TRBJ1-1 | TRBV27 | NA | few | TGTGCCAGCAGTTTGTGGGGGTTGGGGCAGAACACTGAAGCTTTCTTT | CASSLWGLGQNTEAFF
TRBJ2-1 | TRBV2 | NA | NA | TGTGCCAGCAGTGAAGCTCCCGCTTTGCCCTACAATGAGCAGTTCTTC | CASSEAPALPYNEQFF
TRBJ1-3 | TRBV4-1 | NA | few | TGCGCCAGCAGCCAAGGGGCCACGGGCTCTGGAAACACCATATATTTT | CASSQGATGSGNTIYF
TRBJ1-1 | TRBV12-5 | NA | NA | TGTGCTAGTGGCTTTGGCGGGGGGAGGGAGTCCGACACTGAAGCTTTCTTT | CASGFGGGRESDTEAFF
TRBJ1-3 | TRBV27 | TRBD1 | NA | TGTGCCAGCAGTGCGGGACAGTTCCACACCATATATTTT | CASSAGQFHTIYF
TRBJ2-3 | TRBV10-3 | TRBD2 | NA | TGTGCCATCAGAATAGCGGGGGGACCCACAGATACGCAGTATTTT | CAIRIAGGPTDTQYF
TRBJ1-3 | TRBV9 | NA | NA | TGTGCCAGCACCGAAGGAACTTCTGGTGGAAACACCATATATTTT | CASTEGTSGGNTIYF
TRBJ1-1 | TRBV27 | NA | NA | TGTGCCAGCAGTTTAGTAGCAGGGCCCATGAACACTGAAGCTTTCTTT | CASSLVAGPMNTEAFF
TRBJ1-2 | TRBV6-8 | TRBD1 | NA | TGTGCCAGCAGTTACGGCGACAGGGGTGGTTGGGGGCCTAACTATGGCTACACCTTC | CASSYGDRGGWGPNYGYTF
TRBJ1-2 | TRBV7-6 | TRBD1 | NA | TGTGCCAGCAGCTTAGCAAAGAAGGGACAGGGTTCGTCGGGCTACACCTTC | CASSLAKKGQGSSGYTF
TRBJ1-1 | TRBV7-8 | TRBD1 | many | TGTGCCAGCAGCCCAATACAGGGGGACCTACCGAACACTGAAGCTTTCTTT | CASSPIQGDLPNTEAFF
TRBJ1-1 | TRBV12-5 | NA | few | TGTGCTAGTGGTTTGGCTGAAAACACTGAAGCTTTCTTT | CASGLAENTEAFF
TRBJ1-1 | TRBV29-1 | NA | NA | TGCAGCGTTGACCAACCCCTCCGGGACAAAGCTTTCTTT | CSVDQPLRDKAFF
TRBJ1-2 | TRBV5-6 | NA | NA | TGTGCCAGCAGCTTCGCGTTCACTAACTATGGCTACACCTTC | CASSFAFTNYGYTF
TRBJ2-1 | TRBV19 | TRBD2 | NA | TGTGCCAGTACCCTGGGACTAGCGGGGGGTTACAATGAGCAGTTCTTC | CASTLGLAGGYNEQFF
TRBJ2-3 | TRBV6-5 | NA | few | TGTGCCAGCAGTTACTCCCTGGGCTCGAGCACAGATACGCAGTATTTT | CASSYSLGSSTDTQYF
TRBJ2-6 | TRBV7-9 | TRBD1 | few | TGTGCCAGCAGTTTTCGGATTGACAGGGCATCTGGGGCCAACGTCCTGACTTTC | CASSFRIDRASGANVLTF
TRBJ1-1 | TRBV7-9 | NA | NA | TGTGCCAGCAACACCATAGGGGACACTGAAGCTTTCTTT | CASNTIGDTEAFF
TRBJ2-7 | TRBV6-1 | TRBD2 | NA | TGTGCCAGCAGTTTCGTGGGGGGGGACGAGCAGTACTTC | CASSFVGGDEQYF
TRBJ2-7 | TRBV19 | NA | few | TGTGCCAGTAGTATAGATCACCTGCTACTCGGGAAAACCTACGAGCAGTACTTC | CASSIDHLLLGKTYEQYF
TRBJ2-1 | TRBV28 | NA | NA | TGTGCCAACAGTTGGACGAACCACAATGAGCAGTTCTTC | CANSWTNHNEQFF
TRBJ2-2 | TRBV7-6 | NA | NA | TGTGCCAGCAGCCCTAGTGGGGTCCGGGAGCTGTTTTTT | CASSPSGVRELFF
TRBJ2-7 | TRBV4-1 | NA | NA | TGCGCCAGCAGCCAAGGGACAGGTGGGGAGGGAGGCGGGCAGTACTTC | CASSQGTGGEGGGQYF
TRBJ2-3 | TRBV13 | TRBD2 | NA | TGTGCCAGCCGACTACAACTAGCGGGGGGGCCCGGTGACCCAGATACGCAGTATTTT | CASRLQLAGGPGDPDTQYF
TRBJ1-5 | TRBV4-1 | NA | NA | TGCGCCAGCAGCCCCCCCGGGGTAGAAAATCAGCCCCAGCATTTT | CASSPPGVENQPQHF
TRBJ2-3 | TRBV5-1 | TRBD2 | NA | TGCGCCAGCAGCGCTGGGACTAACTTACACACAGATACGCAGTATTTT | CASSAGTNLHTDTQYF
TRBJ1-2 | TRBV4-1 | TRBD1 | NA | TGCGCCAGCAGCCAGGGGCTTCGGGACAGGGCTTTGAACGGCTACACCTTC | CASSQGLRDRALNGYTF
TRBJ1-4 | TRBV4-1 | NA | NA | TGCGCCAGCAGCCCTCGTCCTCAGGGGAATGAAAAACTGTTTTTT | CASSPRPQGNEKLFF
TRBJ1-1 | TRBV25-1 | NA | few | TGTGCCAGCAGTGTGGGGGGGTCTGAAGCTTTCTTT | CASSVGGSEAFF
TRBJ2-5 | TRBV7-6 | NA | many | TGTGCCAGCAGCTTAGCTGAACATCGTAGGGTTGAGACCCAGTACTTC | CASSLAEHRRVETQYF
TRBJ1-2 | TRBV27 | NA | many | TGTGCCAGCAGAGGCGGAGGCTATGGCTACACCTTC | CASRGGGYGYTF
TRBJ1-4 | TRBV7-2 | TRBD1 | many | TGTGCCAGCAGCCCCGGGACAGCAACTAATGAAAAACTGTTTTTT | CASSPGTATNEKLFF
TRBJ1-1 | TRBV6-6 | TRBD1 | many | TGTGCCAGCAGAAACCAAAGGACAGGGCCAAACACTGAAGCTTTCTTT | CASRNQRTGPNTEAFF
TRBJ2-5 | TRBV11-1 | TRBD1 | NA | TGTGCCAGCAGCTTCCACCGGACAGGGGCCGAGACCCAGTACTTC | CASSFHRTGAETQYF
TRBJ2-1 | TRBV29-1 | NA | few | TGCAGCGTTGAGGACGGGGTATCCTACAATGAGCAGTTCTTC | CSVEDGVSYNEQFF
TRBJ2-6 | TRBV7-2 | NA | many | TGTGCCAGCAGCGTCCGGGCCAACCCCTCGGCCAACGTCCTGACTTTC | CASSVRANPSANVLTF
TRBJ2-1 | TRBV19 | NA | few | TGTGCCAGTAGTCGGCGACAGGAGATTTACAATGAGCAGTTCTTC | CASSRRQEIYNEQFF
TRBJ2-5 | TRBV7-2 | TRBD2 | many | TGTGCCAGCACCCCCGGAGTAGCGGGGGAAACGGGGACCCAGTACTTC | CASTPGVAGETGTQYF
TRBJ1-1 | TRBV7-2 | NA | NA | TGTGCCAGCAGCTTAATAGGGGAAGCTTTCTTT | CASSLIGEAFF